The 29 T cell receptor beta chains reported below all come from one sample, sequenced in a study of blood T cell repertoires in COVID-19. The method was immunoSEQ multiplex PCR; TCRdb's version includes in-frame clones alone and lacks a portion of them. Here the sample spans about 190,000 clones, approximately 91% being singletons. The sample was peripheral blood. Receptor source: a man in his thirties or forties with acute or convalescent COVID-19.

The CDR3 sequence: CASHKGGFYNEQFF. In nucleotides, the CDR3 is TGTGCCAGCCACAAAGGGGGCTTCTACAATGAGCAGTTCTTC. V and J are TRBV27 and TRBJ2-1, with TRBD1 identical over 7 bases. V trimming: 8 bases; J trimming: 3 bases; junction bases outside the gene matches: 7. Germline lookup yields CDR1 MNHEY and CDR2 SMNVEV (reference sequence). The CDR3 consists of 14 residues.

The gene calls are TRBV11-3 and TRBJ2-1; D gene unclear. The CDR3 extends over 14 amino acids. Germline lookup yields CDR1 SGHNT and CDR2 YENEEA. V lost 3 bases, J lost 7 bases, and 13 bases lay in between. CDR3 bases: TGTGCCAGCAGCTTGGGCCTGTTTGGGAATGAGCAGTTCTTC. Its protein product is CASSLGLFGNEQFF.

A single count supports this clone. The V gene is TRBV11-2, the J gene TRBJ2-7; D may be TRBD1 (6 bases). CDR3 length equals 16 residues. V was shortened by 5 bases and J by 4 bases, with 21 bases between the two germline ends. Germline values: CDR1 SGHAT, CDR2 FQNNGV. CDR3 protein: CASSHPREGGRYEQYF. CDR3 nucleotide sequence: TGTGCCAGCAGCCACCCCCGGGAAGGGGGTAGATACGAGCAGTACTTC.

The rearrangement uses TRBV19 and TRBJ2-7; 11 nucleotides align to TRBD2. The germline V gene encodes CDR1 LNHDA and CDR2 SQIVND (reference sequence). The CDR3 covers 17 residues. V lost 6 bases, J lost 0 bases, and 10 bases stayed unmatched. The CDR3 nucleotides read TGTGCCAGTAGCCCGGGACTAGCGGAATGGGTCTCCTACGAGCAGTACTTC. It translates to CASSPGLAEWVSYEQYF.

This clone was detected only once. The V and J genes are TRBV2 and TRBJ2-2, with D possibly matching TRBD2 (5 bases). Germline CDR1 and CDR2: SNHLY and FYNNEI. V lost 7 bases, J lost 3 bases, and 9 bases lay in between. CDR3 length equals 13 residues. For the CDR3, the DNA is TGTGCCAGCACAAGGGAGTACACCGGGGAGCTGTTTTTT. Translating it yields CASTREYTGELFF.

The V call is TRBV30, the J call TRBJ1-3; D perhaps matches TRBD1 (5 bases). V was shortened by 4 bases and J by 4 bases, with 11 bases between the two germline ends. The CDR3 extends over 13 amino acids. Germline CDR1 GTSNPN, CDR2 SVGIG (reference sequence). CDR3 nucleotides: TGTGCCTGGACGGCAGGGCCCGGAAACACCATATATTTT. Its protein product is CAWTAGPGNTIYF.

This chain joins TRBV28 and TRBJ2-1; D is ambiguous. This CDR3 is built from 16 residues. Trimming left V 8 bases short and J 0 bases short, with 17 bases between. Germline V lookup: CDR1 MDHEN, CDR2 SYDVKM. CDR3 residues: CASYGASPSSYNEQFF. CDR3 sequence (DNA): TGTGCCAGCTACGGAGCATCTCCCAGCTCCTACAATGAGCAGTTCTTC. Combining the CDR3 with reference TRBV28 and TRBJ2-1 gives the whole variable domain DVKVTQSSRYLVKRTGEKVFLECVQDMDHENMFWYRQDPGLGLRLIYFSYDVKMKEKGDIPEGYSVSREKKERFSLILESASTNQTSMYLCASYGASPSSYNEQFFGPGTRLTVL.

This chain links TRBV6-5 with TRBJ1-2; possibly TRBD1 for D (5 bases). The CDR3 is 12 amino acids. Germline values: CDR1 MNHEY, CDR2 SVGAGI. Trimming cost V 2 bases and J 4 bases, with 5 bases left between them. CDR3 region: CASSYRGYGYTF. CDR3 sequence (DNA): TGTGCCAGCAGTTACAGGGGCTATGGCTACACCTTC.

This chain joins TRBV6-6 and TRBJ1-5; D is ambiguous. CDR3 length equals 15 residues. The germline V gene has CDR1 MNHNY and CDR2 SVGAGI (reference sequence). With 2 bases removed from V and 2 bases from J, the gap between germline ends came to 10 bases. CDR3 sequence: CASSYPGKGNQPQHF. The CDR3 DNA reads TGTGCCAGCAGTTACCCAGGCAAGGGCAATCAGCCCCAGCATTTT.

J is TRBJ1-5 and V is TRBV18, with 7 bases that match TRBD1. The germline V gene has CDR1 KGHSH and CDR2 LQKENI. This CDR3 is built from 15 residues. V lost 4 bases and J lost 2; bases outside the gene matches: 5. CDR3 DNA: TGTGCCAGCTCACTCGCTGGACAGGGCAATCAGCCCCAGCATTTT. Residues: CASSLAGQGNQPQHF.

This clone appeared once. The chain combines TRBV28 with TRBJ1-5; 9 bases are shared with TRBD1. There are 15 residues in the CDR3. The germline CDR1 and CDR2 sequences are MDHEN and SYDVKM. J lost 5 bases, V lost 2 bases, and 4 bases had no gene match. The CDR3 bases are TGTGCCAGCAGTTTAACGGGACAGGGCTATCAGCCCCAGCATTTT. This translates into CASSLTGQGYQPQHF.

The V gene is TRBV5-1, the J gene TRBJ2-3; 7 nucleotides agree with TRBD1. The V segment lost 3 bases and the J segment 4 bases; nucleotides outside the gene matches: 11. CDR3 size: 16 residues. Germline V lookup: CDR1 SGHRS, CDR2 YFSETQ. CDR3 in DNA: TGCGCCAGCAGCTCCCGGACAGGAAGGATTTCAGATACGCAGTATTTT. This sequence encodes CASSSRTGRISDTQYF.

Comment on this clone: One end of the junction varies from germline; a read error may be responsible. The gene calls are TRBV4-2 and TRBJ2-1; 12 positions agree with TRBD2. Germline CDR1 is LGHNA and CDR2 is YNFKEQ. The CDR3 contains 14 residues. CDR3 DNA: TGTGCCAGCAGCCAACCCGGGACTAGCGGGCCATCGGTCTTC. This sequence encodes CASSQPGTSGPSVF.

This clone occurred once. The chain has TRBV2 and TRBJ1-5; 7 bases map to TRBD1. CDR1 SNHLY and CDR2 FYNNEI come from the germline V gene. The CDR3 covers 15 residues. Trimming cost V 6 bases and J 4 bases; bases outside gene matches: 9. Written as DNA, the CDR3 is TGTGCCAGCAGCCAACAGGGGAATTGGAATCAGCCCCAGCATTTT. It codes for CASSQQGNWNQPQHF.

The chain uses TRBV7-9 and TRBJ1-1, with D perhaps TRBD1 (6 bases). The CDR3 runs to 13 residues. Germline V gene data show CDR1 as SEHNR and CDR2 as FQNEAQ (reference sequence). The germline V and J ends were trimmed by 4 bases and 8 bases, with 14 bases remaining between them. The CDR3 spells CASSWRQASEAFF. CDR3 bases: TGTGCCAGCAGCTGGCGACAGGCGTCAGAAGCTTTCTTT.

The CDR3 coding sequence is TGTGCCTGGAGTGTCGGGGGGCCCGCCATCTCCACAGATACGCAGTATTTT. It encodes CAWSVGGPAISTDTQYF. This chain links TRBV30 with TRBJ2-3; tentative D call: TRBD2 (7 bases). Trimming took off 0 bases at V and 2 bases at J, with 18 bases between the two ends. CDR1 GTSNPN and CDR2 SVGIG come from the germline V gene (reference sequence). The CDR3 extends over 17 amino acids. The whole variable domain, remainder taken from reference TRBV30 and TRBJ2-3, is SQTIHQWPATLVQPVGSPLSLECTVEGTSNPNLYWYRQAAGRGLQLLFYSVGIGQISSEVPQNLSASRPQDRQFILSSKKLLLSDSGFYLCAWSVGGPAISTDTQYFGPGTRLTVL.

V and J are TRBV6-6 and TRBJ1-5; D might be TRBD1 (5 bases). The V gene lost 0 bases and the J gene lost 4 bases, with 13 bases spanning the gap. There are 16 residues in the CDR3. The germline CDR1 and CDR2 sequences are MNHNY and SVGAGI (reference sequence). The DNA of the CDR3 is TGTGCCAGCAGTTACTCCCCGTGGCAGGGTAATCAGCCCCAGCATTTT. It yields the protein CASSYSPWQGNQPQHF.

The chain has TRBV14 and TRBJ1-2; tentatively, D is TRBD1 (6 bases). V shed 4 bases and J shed 6 bases, with 18 bases lying between them. CDR1 and CDR2 (germline): SGHDN, FVKESK. The CDR3 spans 15 residues. The CDR3 reads CASSPGQTALDGYTF. CDR3 nucleotides: TGTGCCAGCAGCCCCGGACAGACGGCTCTTGATGGCTACACCTTC.

V is TRBV2 and J is TRBJ1-5, with TRBD1 matching over 7 bases. The ends lost 6 bases at V and 6 bases at J; junction bases unmatched: 11. The CDR3 has 15 residues. Germline V gene data show CDR1 as SNHLY and CDR2 as FYNNEI. Written as DNA, the CDR3 is TGTGCCAGCAGACTCACAGGGGCCGTGGGTCAGCCCCAGCATTTT. Amino acids: CASRLTGAVGQPQHF.

CDR3 in DNA: TGCGCCAGCAGCCATCGGACAGGCTACGATACGCAGTATTTT. Translation: CASSHRTGYDTQYF. The J gene is TRBJ2-3, the V gene TRBV4-1; TRBD1 matches 7 bases. Losses at the gene ends were 3 bases for V and 6 bases for J; bases not matched to a gene: 6. The length of the CDR3 is 14 residues. Germline CDR1 reads MGHRA; CDR2 reads YSYEKL.

The genes are TRBV27 and TRBJ2-2, with a possible D match to TRBD1 (6 bases). The germline V and J ends were trimmed by 3 bases and 2 bases, with 13 bases remaining between them. The CDR3 sequence is 16 residues long. From germline, CDR1 is MNHEY and CDR2 SMNVEV (reference sequence). CDR3 DNA: TGTGCCAGCAGTTTGGGGGCCCCCCTCAACACCGGGGAGCTGTTTTTT. This translates into CASSLGAPLNTGELFF.

The genes are TRBV2 and TRBJ2-3; 7 bases line up with TRBD2. Germline V gives CDR1 SNHLY, CDR2 FYNNEI. Trimming cost V 8 bases and J 4 bases; bases outside gene matches: 9. The CDR3 spans 14 residues. CDR3 nucleotides: TGTGCCAGCTCCCTGACCCGGGGGGCAGATACGCAGTATTTT. It specifies CASSLTRGADTQYF.

The rearrangement joins TRBV5-4 to TRBJ2-1; D ambiguous. Per germline, CDR1 SGHNT and CDR2 YYREEE (reference sequence). The CDR3 extends over 13 amino acids. V lost 5 bases and J 3 bases, leaving 9 bases between the germline ends. The CDR3 loop reads CASRPQDYNEQFF. CDR3 DNA: TGTGCCAGCAGACCTCAGGACTACAATGAGCAGTTCTTC.

The rearrangement joins TRBV5-6 to TRBJ2-1, with 7 bases matching TRBD2. CDR3 length: 16 residues. Trimming at V came to 1 base and at J to 9 bases, leaving 13 bases not matched to a gene. Germline lookup yields CDR1 SGHDT and CDR2 YYEEEE. The CDR3 spells CASSLRPGGSVGEQFF. The CDR3 DNA reads TGTGCCAGCAGCTTGCGGCCGGGAGGCTCAGTTGGTGAGCAGTTCTTC.

V is TRBV19 and J is TRBJ1-3; maybe TRBD1 (6 bases). Germline-derived CDR1 and CDR2 are LNHDA and SQIVND (reference sequence). This CDR3 is 14 amino acids long. V lost 9 bases to trimming and J lost 0 bases, with 12 bases between them. The CDR3 is CASQGTFSGNTIYF. CDR3 bases: TGTGCCAGCCAAGGGACATTCTCTGGAAACACCATATATTTT. The complete variable domain, with remaining parts taken from reference TRBV19 and TRBJ1-3, reads DGGITQSPKYLFRKEGQNVTLSCEQNLNHDAMYWYRQDPGQGLRLIYYSQIVNDFQKGDIAEGYSVSREKKESFPLTVTSAQKNPTAFYLCASQGTFSGNTIYFGEGSWLTVV.

V and J are TRBV19 and TRBJ2-1; 7 nucleotides align to TRBD1. Germline CDR1 and CDR2: LNHDA and SQIVND (reference sequence). Germline trimming cut 1 base from V and 2 bases from J; bases unmatched to any gene: 5. The CDR3 loop spans 16 amino acids. The CDR3 DNA follows: TGTGCCAGTAGTATAGGAACAGGGGCGGCCTACAATGAGCAGTTCTTC. Its protein is CASSIGTGAAYNEQFF.

The chain has TRBV6-6 and TRBJ1-2; possible D gene TRBD1, 5 bases. Germline CDR1 MNHNY, CDR2 SVGAGI (reference sequence). The CDR3 loop spans 13 amino acids. V was shortened by 7 bases and J by 5 bases, with 14 bases between the two germline ends. The CDR3: CASTSGGDYGYTF. The CDR3 region has the DNA TGTGCCAGCACCTCGGGAGGGGATTATGGCTACACCTTC.

This chain uses TRBV19 with TRBJ2-3; D unclear. The CDR3 extends over 15 amino acids. V lost 7 bases and J 0 bases, leaving 14 bases between the germline ends. CDR1 is LNHDA and CDR2 is SQIVND in the germline V gene (reference sequence). CDR3: CASIKTATSTDTQYF. In nucleotides, the CDR3 is TGTGCCAGTATCAAGACTGCCACCAGCACAGATACGCAGTATTTT.

This rearrangement joins TRBV3-1 (or the pseudogene TRBV3-2) to TRBJ1-1; 9 bases fit TRBD1. Germline assignment: CDR1 LGHDT and CDR2 YNNKEL (reference sequence). CDR3 length equals 15 residues. J lost 2 bases, V lost 3 bases, and 4 bases had no gene match. The CDR3, as DNA: TGTGCCAGCAGCCACTGGGACAGGGAAAACACTGAAGCTTTCTTT. This encodes CASSHWDRENTEAFF.